A selection of T cell receptor beta chains follows, all from one sample in a study of cytomegalovirus exposure and HLA in healthy donors. Here immunoSEQ multiplex PCR was the method, and the copy in TCRdb shows in-frame clones only, minus some. The sample gives about 130,000 clones, 60% to 80% of which show up once; under 3% is in the top ten. The sequenced sample was PBMCs. These receptors were collected from a woman in her fifties or sixties in good health and CMV-seropositive. CDR3s include the opening cysteine and the closing phenylalanine or tryptophan. The D gene is left open where the match is weak. Not every row has a clone size; where given, it reads once, few, many or a size class.

J,size,V,D,DNA,CDR3
TRBJ2-5,.,TRBV6-1,.,TGTGCCAGCAGTGAACTGAGCCAGACCCAGTACTTC,CASSELSQTQYF
TRBJ2-3,.,TRBV2,TRBD1,TGTGCCAGCAGTGAAGGGGACAGGGGTACAGATACGCAGTATTTT,CASSEGDRGTDTQYF
TRBJ2-3,.,TRBV19,TRBD2,TGTGCCAGTAGTATAGGGACTAGCAGCACAGATACGCAGTATTTT,CASSIGTSSTDTQYF
TRBJ1-1,.,TRBV7-3,.,TGTGCCAGCAGCCCTACAGGGAACACTGAAGCTTTCTTT,CASSPTGNTEAFF
TRBJ1-5,few,TRBV11-2,.,TGTGCCAGCAGCTTAGGGGCGTCAGATAGCAATCAGCCCCAGCATTTT,CASSLGASDSNQPQHF
TRBJ2-6,.,TRBV5-6,.,TGTGCCAGCAGCTTGTTGCAGTTCTCTGGGGCCAACGTCCTGACTTTC,CASSLLQFSGANVLTF
TRBJ1-3,.,TRBV15,TRBD1,TGTGCCACCAGCAGAGGGGACAGGGGTAGCGGTCCCTCTGGAAACACCATATATTTT,CATSRGDRGSGPSGNTIYF
TRBJ1-1,.,TRBV4-1,.,TGCGCCAGCAGCCAAGATTTGGGGGGGCGCCAGTATCTGTATACTGAAGCTTTCTTT,CASSQDLGGRQYLYTEAFF
TRBJ1-1,few,TRBV19,TRBD1,TGTGCCAGTAAGGGACAGGGAACGGGGGCTGAAGCTTTCTTT,CASKGQGTGAEAFF
TRBJ1-4,.,TRBV19,TRBD1,TGTGCCAGTAGTCTACCGGGACAGGGGGAGGGAAAACTGTTTTTT,CASSLPGQGEGKLFF
TRBJ2-1,.,TRBV6-5,TRBD1,TGTGCCAGCAGTTACTCGGGACAGGGGAAGGATGAGCAGTTCTTC,CASSYSGQGKDEQFF
TRBJ2-7,.,TRBV6-1,TRBD2,TGTGCCAGCAGTGAAGTTCCGGGGGGGCGCTACGAGCAGTACTTC,CASSEVPGGRYEQYF
TRBJ2-1,.,TRBV4-1,TRBD2,TGCGCCAGCAGCCAAGAGGTGTATGACAGCGGGGGTCGGGATGAGCAGTTCTTC,CASSQEVYDSGGRDEQFF
TRBJ2-6,.,TRBV19,TRBD1,TGTGCCAGTAGTCCGGGACAGGCTTTATCTGGGGCCAACGTCCTGACTTTC,CASSPGQALSGANVLTF
TRBJ2-7,few,TRBV6-5,.,TGTGCCAGCAGTTACTCCGGGGTTACCTACGAGCAGTACTTC,CASSYSGVTYEQYF
TRBJ1-5,.,TRBV27,.,TGTGCCAGCAGTTCGGGGGTAGGCCAGCCCCAGCATTTT,CASSSGVGQPQHF
TRBJ2-2,once,TRBV11-3,.,TGTGCCAGCAGCTCGAGGCCCACCGGGGAGCTGTTTTTT,CASSSRPTGELFF
TRBJ2-1,once,TRBV6-1,TRBD1,TGTGCCAGCAGACCGGGACAGGTTACCTACAATGAGCAGTTCTTC,CASRPGQVTYNEQFF
TRBJ1-6,.,TRBV27,TRBD1,TGTGCCAGCAGCTTATTGGACAGGCGTTCACCCCTCCACTTT,CASSLLDRRSPLHF
TRBJ2-6,.,TRBV14,.,TGTGCCAGCAGCCTACATCTGGTGCAGGCCTCTGGGGCCAACGTCCTGACTTTC,CASSLHLVQASGANVLTF
TRBJ1-2,.,TRBV25-1,.,TGTGCCAGCTCCGGGGAGGGGGGCCTCGGGGATCCCTTC,CASSGEGGLGDPF
TRBJ2-3,.,TRBV5-1,.,TGCGCCAGCAGCTTGGGGCGGGGGCGGGTCACAGATACGCAGTATTTT,CASSLGRGRVTDTQYF